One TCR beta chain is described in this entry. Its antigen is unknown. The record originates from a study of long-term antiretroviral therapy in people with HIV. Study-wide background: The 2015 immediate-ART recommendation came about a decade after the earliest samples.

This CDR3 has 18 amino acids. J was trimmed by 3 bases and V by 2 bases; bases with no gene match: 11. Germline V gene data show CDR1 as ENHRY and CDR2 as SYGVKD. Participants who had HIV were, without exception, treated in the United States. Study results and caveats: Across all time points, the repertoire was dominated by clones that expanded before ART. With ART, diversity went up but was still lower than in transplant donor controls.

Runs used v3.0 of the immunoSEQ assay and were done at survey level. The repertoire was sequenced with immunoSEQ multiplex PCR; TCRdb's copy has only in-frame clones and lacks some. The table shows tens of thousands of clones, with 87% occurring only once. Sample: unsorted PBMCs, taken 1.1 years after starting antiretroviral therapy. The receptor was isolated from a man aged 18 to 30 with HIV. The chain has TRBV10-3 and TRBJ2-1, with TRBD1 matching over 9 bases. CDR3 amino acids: CAISEAGTGGSFYNEQFF. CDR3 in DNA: TGTGCCATCAGTGAGGCCGGAACAGGGGGCAGTTTCTACAATGAGCAGTTCTTC.